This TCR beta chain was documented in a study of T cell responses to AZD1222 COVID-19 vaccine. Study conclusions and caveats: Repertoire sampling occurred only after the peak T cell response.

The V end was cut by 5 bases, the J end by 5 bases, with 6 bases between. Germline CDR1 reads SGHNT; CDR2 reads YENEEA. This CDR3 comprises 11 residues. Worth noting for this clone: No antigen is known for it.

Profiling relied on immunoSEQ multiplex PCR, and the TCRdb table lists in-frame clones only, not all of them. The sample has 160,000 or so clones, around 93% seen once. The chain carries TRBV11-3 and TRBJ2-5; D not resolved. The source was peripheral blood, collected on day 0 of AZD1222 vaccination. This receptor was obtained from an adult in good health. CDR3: CASSLKETQYF. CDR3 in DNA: TGTGCCAGCAGCCTCAAGGAGACCCAGTACTTC.